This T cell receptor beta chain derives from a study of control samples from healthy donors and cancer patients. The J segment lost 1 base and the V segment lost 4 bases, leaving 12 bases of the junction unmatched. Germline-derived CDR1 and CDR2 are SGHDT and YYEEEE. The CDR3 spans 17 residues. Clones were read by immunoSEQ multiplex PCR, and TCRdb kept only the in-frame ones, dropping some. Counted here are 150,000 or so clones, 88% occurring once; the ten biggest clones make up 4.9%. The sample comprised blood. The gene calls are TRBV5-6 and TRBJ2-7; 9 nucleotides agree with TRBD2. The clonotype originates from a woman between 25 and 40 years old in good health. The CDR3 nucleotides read TGTGCCAGCAGCATCGGAGGTGGTAGCGGGAGATCCTACGAGCAGTACTTC. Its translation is CASSIGGGSGRSYEQYF.